The 18 T cell receptor beta chains below all came from one sample that was sequenced in a study of shared clonotypes between healthy human individuals. TCRdb keeps only in-frame clones here, not all; method: immunoSEQ multiplex PCR. The top ten clones hold more than 0.55% of a sample with 900,000 to 1,200,000 clones, about four fifths of them seen once. The sequenced material came from memory CD4+ T cells from PBMCs. The subset was: CD45RA-negative fraction. Receptor source: a man younger than 30 in good health. Some clones in this sample may be carry-over from other donors' samples.

The chain has TRBV5-4 and TRBJ2-1; 9 positions agree with TRBD2. Looked up from germline, CDR1 is SGHNT and CDR2 is YYREEE (reference sequence). CDR3 length: 18 residues. After removal of 4 bases from V and 4 bases from J, the junction contained 15 bases not matched to a gene. The CDR3 DNA reads as TGTGCCAGCAGCGAAAAAGCGGGAGGCCTTTCACTTTACAATGAGCAGTTCTTC. As protein: CASSEKAGGLSLYNEQFF.

V usage is TRBV27 and J usage is TRBJ1-1; tentative D call: TRBD1 (5 bases). V was pared by 0 bases and J by 1 base, with 18 bases between. The CDR3 extends over 18 amino acids. Germline V CDR1 and CDR2: MNHEY, SMNVEV (reference sequence). CDR3 nucleotides: TGTGCCAGCAGTTTATCCCGCCAGGGCCACGCGGGGAACACTGAAGCTTTCTTT. This sequence encodes CASSLSRQGHAGNTEAFF.

CDR3 region: CASSEETSDLTTDTQYF. CDR3 DNA sequence: TGTGCCAGCAGTGAAGAAACCTCAGACTTAACCACAGATACGCAGTATTTT. The chain combines TRBV6-1 with TRBJ2-3; D is undetermined. The CDR3 spans 17 residues. V was shortened by 1 base and J by 2 bases, with 16 bases between the two germline ends. The V gene's germline CDR1 is MNHNS and CDR2 SASEGT.

As for this clone: A much larger clone differs from this one at a single base, so this may be a read error. The chain recombines TRBV6-4 with TRBJ1-2; 8 bases are a match to TRBD1. From germline, CDR1 is MRHNA and CDR2 SNTAGT. The V segment lost 3 bases and the J segment 4 bases; nucleotides outside the gene matches: 1. This CDR3 is built from 13 residues. The CDR3 region is CASSEDRAYGYTF. Written as DNA, the CDR3 is TGTGCCAGCAGTGAGGACAGGGCCTATGGCTACACCTTC.

V gene TRBV28 combines with J gene TRBJ2-1; a weak D match, TRBD2 (6 bases). Deletions cut 5 bases from V and 9 bases from J, with 20 bases between. CDR1 is MDHEN, CDR2 SYDVKM, per germline. The CDR3 sequence is 15 residues long. The CDR3 nucleotides read TGTGCCAGCAGTGAGGCTAGGGGCCCCGGGGGTGAGCAGTTCTTC. This gives the protein CASSEARGPGGEQFF.

In regard to this clone: Because it lacks the conserved phenylalanine or tryptophan at the end, this CDR3 is likely a read error. This sequence joins TRBV5-4 and TRBJ2-4, with D maybe TRBD2 (5 bases). The CDR3 sequence is 15 residues long. The germline V and J ends were trimmed by 4 bases and 2 bases, with 13 bases remaining between them. Germline CDR1 SGHNT, CDR2 YYREEE (reference sequence). The chain's CDR3 is CASSLDWTSKNIQYL. The CDR3 nucleotides are TGTGCCAGCAGCCTGGACTGGACCTCCAAAAACATTCAGTACCTC.

This chain connects TRBV19 to TRBJ1-2; a possible D gene is TRBD1 (6 bases). Per the germline V gene, CDR1 is LNHDA and CDR2 is SQIVND (reference sequence). The CDR3 has 15 residues. V was trimmed by 8 bases and J by 7 bases, leaving 23 bases between them. CDR3 in amino acids: CASAKKGRGGVGYTF. In nucleotides, the CDR3 is TGTGCCAGTGCAAAAAAAGGGCGAGGGGGGGTTGGCTACACCTTC.

The chain couples TRBV7-2 to TRBJ2-1; no firm D call. This CDR3 is built from 14 residues. Germline-derived CDR1 and CDR2 are SGHTA and FQGNSA. V was cut by 1 base and J by 4 bases, with 8 bases left in between. CDR3 sequence: CASSLEAAYNEQFF. Written as DNA, the CDR3 is TGTGCCAGCAGCTTAGAAGCAGCTTACAATGAGCAGTTCTTC.

As to this clone: A much larger clone differs from this one at a single base, so this may be a read error. Distinct nucleotide sequences in the sample also encode this CDR3. The J gene is TRBJ2-7, the V gene TRBV5-1; maybe TRBD1 (6 bases). Germline CDR1 is SGHRS and CDR2 is YFSETQ. The CDR3 contains 14 residues. V dropped 0 bases and J dropped 3 bases, with 10 bases sitting between them. The CDR3 sequence is CASSLGGQSYEQYF. CDR3 coding DNA: TGCGCCAGCAGCTTGGGAGGACAGAGCTACGAGCAGTACTTC.

In the case of this clone: The same CDR3 can be traced to other DNA sequences in this sample. The chain has TRBV5-1 and TRBJ2-3; 11 bases are shared with TRBD2. This CDR3 is built from 16 residues. The germline CDR1 and CDR2 sequences are SGHRS and YFSETQ. J was trimmed by 1 base and V by 3 bases; bases with no gene match: 4. The CDR3 DNA follows: TGCGCCAGCAGCTCTAGCGGGAGGCGGGGCACAGATACGCAGTATTTT. Its protein is CASSSSGRRGTDTQYF.

Of note for this clone: This same CDR3 is encoded by further DNA sequences in the sample. The chain couples TRBV5-6 to TRBJ1-5; tentative D call: TRBD1 (6 bases). Germline V gives CDR1 SGHDT, CDR2 YYEEEE. The CDR3 contains 14 residues. V lost 4 bases and J lost 4, with 12 bases in between. As DNA, the CDR3 is TGTGCCAGCAGCCGAAGAGGGGGAAATCAGCCCCAGCATTTT. It encodes CASSRRGGNQPQHF.

The V call is TRBV5-8, the J call TRBJ2-5, with TRBD1 identical over 7 bases. CDR1 and CDR2 (germline): SGHTS, YDEGEE. The CDR3 contains 16 residues. J was trimmed by 0 bases and V by 0 bases; bases with no gene match: 5. The CDR3 sequence is CASSLDRGSHQETQYF. The CDR3 nucleotides read TGTGCCAGCAGCTTGGACAGGGGCAGCCACCAAGAGACCCAGTACTTC.

The chain recombines TRBV7-9 with TRBJ2-7; tentatively, D is TRBD1 (6 bases). Trimming removed 4 bases at V and 1 base at J, with 11 bases between. Germline lookup yields CDR1 SEHNR and CDR2 FQNEAQ (reference sequence). CDR3 size: 14 residues. The CDR3 DNA reads as TGTGCCAGCAGCTCGGACAGTCTGTCCTACGAGCAGTACTTC. Translation gives CASSSDSLSYEQYF.

As for this clone: Other DNA variants within this sample encode the same CDR3. The V call is TRBV20-1, the J call TRBJ2-1; D remains ambiguous. Germline CDR1 reads DFQATT; CDR2 reads SNEGSKA (reference sequence). The CDR3 totals 10 residues. Trimming pared 6 bases from V and 6 bases from J, leaving 6 bases between. Here the CDR3 DNA reads TGCAGTGCCTTGAGCAATGAGCAGTTCTTC. It yields the protein CSALSNEQFF.

The chain combines TRBV4-2 with TRBJ2-7; 11 nucleotides line up with TRBD2. From germline, CDR1 is LGHNA and CDR2 YNFKEQ. The junction had 9 bases not matched to a gene; V was cut back by 3 bases and J by 5 bases. The length of the CDR3 is 16 residues. The CDR3 DNA reads TGTGCCAGCAGCCAGGAACTAGCGGGAGCCGGAGACGAGCAGTACTTC. Translated: CASSQELAGAGDEQYF.

This clone was observed once. The rearrangement uses TRBV28 and TRBJ1-5; a weak D match, TRBD1 (5 bases). Trimming took off 4 bases at V and 6 bases at J, with 16 bases between the two ends. Germline assignment: CDR1 MDHEN and CDR2 SYDVKM. The CDR3 contains 15 residues. CDR3 region: CASSYPAGRGQPQHF. Here the CDR3 DNA reads TGTGCCAGCAGTTATCCAGCCGGGAGGGGTCAGCCCCAGCATTTT.

The chain employs TRBV30 and TRBJ2-7; 9 bases agree with TRBD1. Trimming cost V 2 bases and J 3 bases; bases outside gene matches: 8. This CDR3 contains 15 residues. Germline V CDR1 and CDR2: GTSNPN, SVGIG (reference sequence). The CDR3, as DNA: TGTGCCTGGAGTCCATCAGGACAGGGGATCTACGAGCAGTACTTC. It encodes CAWSPSGQGIYEQYF. Full variable domain (remainder filled in from reference TRBV30 and TRBJ2-7): SQTIHQWPATLVQPVGSPLSLECTVEGTSNPNLYWYRQAAGRGLQLLFYSVGIGQISSEVPQNLSASRPQDRQFILSSKKLLLSDSGFYLCAWSPSGQGIYEQYFGPGTRLTVT.

This chain uses TRBV28 with TRBJ2-7; possible D gene TRBD1, 5 bases. CDR3 length: 14 residues. Germline V gene lookup returns CDR1 MDHEN and CDR2 SYDVKM. The V end was cut by 5 bases, the J end by 0 bases, with 11 bases between. As DNA, the CDR3 is TGTGCCAGCAGTAGTACAGGTACCTCCTACGAGCAGTACTTC. Its translation: CASSSTGTSYEQYF.